This T cell receptor beta chain was recorded in a study of blood T cell repertoires in COVID-19. As for the study in general: Donors in the United States, Italy and Spain gave samples during acute or convalescent COVID-19. PBMCs, B-cell-depleted T cells, or T cells provided the cDNA or gDNA that made up the material.

Authors' methods: Reference gene primers were amplified, and this amplification served to estimate nucleated cell counts. The assay was immunoSEQ multiplex PCR, and TCRdb's table has in-frame clones only and misses some. The V and J calls and the clone size are those of that table, but D and trimming were determined from the DNA. The data contain 30,000 or so clones, around 85% of them singletons. CDR1 is LGHDT and CDR2 is YNNKEL in the germline V gene (reference sequence). The length of the CDR3 is 20 residues. The V segment lost 1 base and the J segment 6 bases; nucleotides outside the gene matches: 15. This clone was detected a few times.

This rearrangement joins TRBV3-1 (or the pseudogene TRBV3-2) to TRBJ1-4; 12 bases match TRBD1. Input material: peripheral blood. This TCR was sampled from a man older than 75 with active COVID-19. CDR3 bases: TGTGCCAGCAGCCAAGTATGTTCCGGGACAGGGGGCGTACGCGATGAAAAACTGTTTTTT. Translating it yields CASSQVCSGTGGVRDEKLFF.